This is a list of T cell receptor beta chains from one sample in a study of control samples from healthy donors and cancer patients. TCRdb's table, derived via immunoSEQ multiplex PCR, lists solely in-frame clones and lacks some. The table shows approximately 86,000 clones, with approximately 86% occurring only once. Source material: blood. Source of these receptors: a man younger than 40 in good health. CDR3s include the opening cysteine and the closing phenylalanine or tryptophan. A D gene is named only where the DNA matches it firmly. Rows give clone size only sometimes, using once, few, many, or a class for an expanded clone.

v_gene	j_gene	d_gene	abundance	CDR3aa	CDR3nt
TRBV7-3	TRBJ2-2	TRBD2	-	CASSSPLGGYTGELFF	TGTGCCAGCAGTTCTCCTCTCGGGGGGTACACCGGGGAGCTGTTTTTT
TRBV5-1	TRBJ1-1	-	-	CASSPDAPNTEAFF	TGCGCCAGCAGCCCTGACGCTCCGAACACTGAAGCTTTCTTT
TRBV21-1	TRBJ1-1	-	once	CASSIAGVRQGDGTEAFF	TGTGCCAGCAGCATTGCGGGGGTGAGGCAGGGGGACGGAACTGAAGCTTTCTTT
TRBV11-2	TRBJ1-6	-	medium-sized	CASSLENRVRGSPLHF	TGTGCCAGCAGCTTAGAAAACAGGGTACGGGGTTCACCCCTCCACTTT
TRBV7-9	TRBJ1-2	-	few	CASSPVGNYGYTF	TGTGCCAGCAGCCCGGTAGGGAACTATGGCTACACCTTC
TRBV30	TRBJ2-5	-	-	CAWHLGKGTQYF	TGTGCCTGGCATCTGGGGAAGGGGACCCAGTACTTC
TRBV5-6	TRBJ1-6	TRBD1	-	CASSWRRTGINSPLHF	TGTGCCAGCAGCTGGCGGCGGACAGGGATTAATTCACCCCTCCACTTT
TRBV4-1	TRBJ1-1	TRBD1	-	CASSQDHRGRGTEAFF	TGCGCCAGCAGCCAAGATCACAGGGGGAGAGGGACTGAAGCTTTCTTT
TRBV19	TRBJ2-3	TRBD2	-	CASKGLAGGTDTQYF	TGTGCCAGTAAGGGACTAGCGGGGGGCACAGATACGCAGTATTTT
TRBV7-9	TRBJ1-2	-	-	CASSPLGGRGFGYTF	TGTGCCAGCAGCCCACTTGGGGGCAGGGGTTTTGGCTACACCTTC
TRBV6-6	TRBJ2-1	TRBD2	-	CASSPRGTSGGAIGNEQFF	TGTGCCAGCAGTCCCCGCGGGACTAGCGGGGGGGCGATCGGGAATGAGCAGTTCTTC
TRBV5-1	TRBJ1-1	-	-	CASRSQGIGLSTEAFF	TGCGCCAGCAGGTCCCAGGGTATTGGTTTGAGCACTGAAGCTTTCTTT
TRBV9	TRBJ2-2	-	-	CASSVRAGHTGELFF	TGTGCCAGCAGCGTACGGGCGGGGCACACCGGGGAGCTGTTTTTT
TRBV5-1	TRBJ2-7	TRBD1	-	CASSTTPSGQGAYEQYF	TGCGCCAGCAGCACCACCCCTTCGGGACAGGGCGCCTACGAGCAGTACTTC
TRBV27	TRBJ1-2	TRBD1	-	CATHGQEGYGYTF	TGTGCCACCCACGGACAGGAAGGGTATGGCTACACCTTC
TRBV5-5	TRBJ2-7	-	-	CASSLTGGVSSYEQYF	TGTGCCAGCAGCTTGACGGGCGGGGTTAGCTCCTACGAGCAGTACTTC
TRBV7-9	TRBJ2-3	TRBD1	-	CASRAPGQGSDTQYF	TGTGCCAGCAGGGCCCCGGGACAGGGGTCTGATACGCAGTATTTT
TRBV19	TRBJ2-1	TRBD1	-	CASKMDRGRWDEQFF	TGTGCCAGTAAAATGGACAGGGGGCGCTGGGATGAGCAGTTCTTC
TRBV5-4	TRBJ2-5	-	-	CASSLSGTQYF	TGTGCCAGCAGCTTGTCCGGGACCCAGTACTTC
TRBV27	TRBJ1-6	-	-	CASSLGGYSPLHF	TGTGCCAGCAGTTTGGGGGGCTATTCACCCCTCCACTTT
TRBV2	TRBJ2-6	-	-	CASGESGANVLTF	TGTGCCAGCGGTGAATCTGGGGCCAACGTCCTGACTTTC
TRBV7-8	TRBJ1-6	-	-	CASSFGSTYNSPLHF	TGTGCCAGCAGCTTCGGGTCCACTTATAATTCACCCCTCCACTTT
TRBV5-1	TRBJ2-1	-	once	CASSWGTDIEQFF	TGCGCCAGCAGCTGGGGGACGGATATTGAGCAGTTCTTC
TRBV7-8	TRBJ2-2	TRBD1	once	CASSPRGQAFAGELFF	TGTGCCAGCAGCCCCAGGGGACAGGCCTTTGCCGGGGAGCTGTTTTTT
TRBV6-6	TRBJ1-2	TRBD1	-	CASSARGLALYGYTF	TGTGCCAGCAGTGCCAGGGGGCTCGCCCTCTATGGCTACACCTTC
TRBV7-9	TRBJ1-2	-	once	CASSRTVNYGYTF	TGTGCCAGCAGTCGGACAGTTAACTATGGCTACACCTTC
TRBV20-1	TRBJ1-1	-	-	CSARMNTEAFF	TGCAGTGCCCGTATGAACACTGAAGCTTTCTTT
TRBV5-5	TRBJ2-3	-	-	CASSLVLGSSTDTQYF	TGTGCCAGCAGCTTGGTTTTGGGGTCTAGCACAGATACGCAGTATTTT
TRBV14	TRBJ2-1	-	-	CASSPEHDRIGFDEQFF	TGTGCCAGCAGCCCCGAACACGACAGGATCGGGTTCGATGAGCAGTTCTTC
TRBV6-5	TRBJ2-1	TRBD2	-	CASSSSGGQYNEQFF	TGTGCCAGCAGTTCTAGCGGGGGACAATACAATGAGCAGTTCTTC
TRBV3-1/TRBV3-2	TRBJ2-1	TRBD2	-	CASSPGLAGAQNEQFF	TGTGCCAGCAGCCCCGGACTAGCGGGGGCCCAGAATGAGCAGTTCTTC
TRBV18	TRBJ2-5	TRBD1	once	CASSPPSGGQETQYF	TGTGCCAGCTCACCACCGTCAGGGGGCCAAGAGACCCAGTACTTC
TRBV5-5	TRBJ2-7	-	-	CASGDPTASYEQYF	TGTGCCAGCGGGGACCCGACAGCATCCTACGAGCAGTACTTC
TRBV7-9	TRBJ2-1	-	-	CASSLVTISYNEQFF	TGTGCCAGCAGCTTGGTCACGATCTCCTACAATGAGCAGTTCTTC
TRBV6-1	TRBJ1-6	-	-	CASSEVDFPNSPLHF	TGTGCCAGCAGTGAAGTTGACTTTCCTAATTCACCCCTCCACTTT
TRBV18	TRBJ1-4	TRBD1	-	CASSPLGQGTEKLFF	TGTGCCAGCTCACCCTTGGGACAGGGTACGGAAAAACTGTTTTTT
TRBV7-9	TRBJ1-2	TRBD1	-	CASSSRGGRNYGYTF	TGTGCCAGCAGCTCCAGGGGGGGGCGTAACTATGGCTACACCTTC
TRBV28	TRBJ2-1	-	once	CASSLAYNEQFF	TGTGCCAGCAGTTTAGCTTACAATGAGCAGTTCTTC
TRBV5-8	TRBJ2-1	TRBD1	-	CASSLDAGQGVSNEQFF	TGTGCCAGCAGCTTGGACGCGGGCCAGGGGGTCTCCAATGAGCAGTTCTTC
TRBV24-1	TRBJ1-1	-	-	CATRSTPHGRAFF	TGTGCCACCAGGTCGACCCCCCACGGTCGAGCTTTCTTT
TRBV27	TRBJ2-5	-	-	CASSLFSGQETQYF	TGTGCCAGCAGTTTATTCTCAGGGCAGGAGACCCAGTACTTC
TRBV27	TRBJ2-7	-	-	CASSLGFYYEQYF	TGTGCCAGCAGTTTAGGTTTCTATTACGAGCAGTACTTC
TRBV5-4	TRBJ2-6	-	-	CASNLGRPSGANVLTF	TGTGCCAGCAACCTAGGACGGCCCTCTGGGGCCAACGTCCTGACTTTC
TRBV5-1	TRBJ2-7	-	-	CASSLRQPGDEQYF	TGCGCCAGCAGCTTGAGACAGCCCGGGGACGAGCAGTACTTC
TRBV6-5	TRBJ1-1	-	-	CANQKGRNTEAFF	TGTGCTAACCAGAAAGGGCGGAACACTGAAGCTTTCTTT
TRBV4-2	TRBJ1-6	-	-	CASSQDTRTGNSPLHF	TGTGCCAGCAGCCAAGATACGAGGACGGGGAATTCACCCCTCCACTTT
TRBV2	TRBJ2-6	-	-	CASGAGSGANVLTF	TGTGCTAGCGGTGCGGGATCTGGGGCCAACGTCCTGACTTTC
TRBV5-5	TRBJ2-3	TRBD1	once	CASTSRGQGVSTDTQYF	TGTGCCAGCACCTCACGGGGACAGGGCGTAAGCACAGATACGCAGTATTTT
TRBV5-1	TRBJ1-1	-	once	CASSFGWNTEAFF	TGCGCCAGCAGCTTCGGGTGGAACACTGAAGCTTTCTTT
TRBV18	TRBJ2-2	-	-	CASSPIRGNTGELFF	TGTGCCAGCTCACCAATCCGCGGGAACACCGGGGAGCTGTTTTTT
TRBV4-2	TRBJ1-1	-	-	CASSQEYRVTTEAFF	TGTGCCAGCAGCCAAGAATACAGGGTAACCACTGAAGCTTTCTTT
TRBV11-2	TRBJ1-2	TRBD1	-	CASSSLTGTGVGYTF	TGTGCCAGCAGCTCCCTAACCGGGACAGGGGTTGGCTACACCTTC
TRBV6-6	TRBJ2-7	TRBD1	-	CASSYSPGTGAYEQYF	TGTGCCAGCAGTTACTCACCCGGGACAGGCGCCTACGAGCAGTACTTC
TRBV7-2	TRBJ1-5	TRBD1	few	CASSRDRGEPQHF	TGTGCCAGCAGCCGGGACAGGGGGGAGCCCCAGCATTTT
TRBV24-1	TRBJ2-2	TRBD2	-	CATSGGLAGANTGELFF	TGTGCCACCAGTGGGGGACTAGCGGGGGCTAACACCGGGGAGCTGTTTTTT
TRBV5-6	TRBJ1-3	TRBD1	-	CASSLYRGAGSGNTIYF	TGTGCCAGCAGCTTGTACAGGGGCGCTGGGTCTGGAAACACCATATATTTT
TRBV10-1	TRBJ1-3	-	-	CASKRQATSGNTIYF	TGCGCCAGCAAACGACAGGCAACCTCTGGAAACACCATATATTTT
TRBV9	TRBJ2-2	TRBD1	-	CAKPGQGGGTGELFF	TGTGCCAAACCGGGACAGGGAGGGGGCACCGGGGAGCTGTTTTTT